The 17 T cell receptor beta chains presented below share a single source sample, sequenced in a study of T-cell memory formation after mild COVID-19. TCRdb re-analysed the 5' RACE reads in MiXCR, keeping a single row per CDR3 protein. The table records around 510,000 distinct CDR3 sequences, less than 25% of them present only once. Sample: PBMCs or a T cell subset sorted from them (not recorded which). The receptors were sampled from an adult woman who had mild COVID-19 (a few samples of this study predate the infection). Cell type and time point are not known.

There are a few counts of this clonotype. J is TRBJ1-1 and V is TRBV19, with D unclear. Trimming took 2 bases from V and 4 from J, leaving 11 bases between them. The CDR3 totals 14 residues. CDR1 and CDR2 (germline): LNHDA, SQIVND (reference sequence). Here the CDR3 DNA reads TGTGCCAGTAGTATAAGGGTGGTAGGCACTGAAGCTTTCTTT. It is translated as CASSIRVVGTEAFF. Full variable domain (rest looked up from reference TRBV19 and TRBJ1-1): DGGITQSPKYLFRKEGQNVTLSCEQNLNHDAMYWYRQDPGQGLRLIYYSQIVNDFQKGDIAEGYSVSREKKESFPLTVTSAQKNPTAFYLCASSIRVVGTEAFFGQGTRLTVV.

This clonotype was counted only a few times. The chain recombines TRBV5-1 with TRBJ2-3; D gene unclear. The V gene lost 0 bases and the J gene lost 0 bases, with 8 bases spanning the gap. Germline V gene lookup returns CDR1 SGHRS and CDR2 YFSETQ. The CDR3 covers 15 residues. As DNA, the CDR3 is TGCGCCAGCAGCTTGGCGGTTATGAGCACAGATACGCAGTATTTT. This gives the protein CASSLAVMSTDTQYF.

The chain has TRBV28 and TRBJ2-7; 9 positions agree with TRBD2. Germline assignment: CDR1 MDHEN and CDR2 SYDVKM. The CDR3 length is 15 residues. The ends lost 6 bases at V and 2 bases at J; junction bases unmatched: 8. The CDR3 here is CASSWDGGGAYEQYF. Here the CDR3 DNA reads TGTGCCAGCAGCTGGGACGGCGGGGGGGCCTACGAGCAGTACTTC.

The chain uses TRBV3-1 and TRBJ2-5; tentatively, D is TRBD2 (6 bases). In germline, CDR1 is LGHDT, CDR2 YNNKEL (reference sequence). CDR3 length: 13 residues. Deletions cut 8 bases from V and 2 bases from J, with 12 bases between. The DNA for the CDR3 is TGTGCCAGCGAAAATGGGGGGCAAGAGACCCAGTACTTC. This sequence encodes CASENGGQETQYF.

This clonotype turned up a few times. This chain links TRBV3-1 with TRBJ2-1; 7 bases align to TRBD1. V shed 2 bases, J shed 5 bases, and the junction held 0 bases outside the gene matches. This CDR3 has 13 residues. CDR1 and CDR2 (germline): LGHDT, YNNKEL (reference sequence). The DNA of the CDR3 is TGTGCCAGCAGCCAACAGGGGGACAATGAGCAGTTCTTC. Amino acids: CASSQQGDNEQFF.

The sample holds one count of this clonotype. The chain recombines TRBV5-5 with TRBJ1-2; no definite D call. CDR1 is SGHKS, CDR2 YYEKEE, per germline (reference sequence). V shed 0 bases and J shed 0 bases, with 12 bases lying between them. The CDR3 sequence is 16 residues long. CDR3 DNA: TGTGCCAGCAGCTTGGCCGAGGCTAGAGCTAACTATGGCTACACCTTC. Translated: CASSLAEARANYGYTF.

The chain employs TRBV20-1 and TRBJ2-1; tentative D call: TRBD2 (6 bases). The CDR3 contains 13 residues. Germline-derived CDR1 and CDR2 are DFQATT and SNEGSKA (reference sequence). V lost 3 bases, J lost 11 bases, and 17 bases lay in between. The CDR3 sequence: CSASSGAGSKQFF. CDR3 in DNA: TGCAGTGCTAGTAGTGGAGCGGGTTCGAAGCAGTTCTTC.

V is TRBV3-1 and J is TRBJ2-1; D ambiguous. Per the germline V gene, CDR1 is LGHDT and CDR2 is YNNKEL (reference sequence). Trimming removed 0 bases at V and 10 bases at J, with 16 bases between. The CDR3 runs to 15 residues. This CDR3 is CASSQEGALAREQFF. In nucleotides, the CDR3 is TGTGCCAGCAGCCAAGAAGGCGCGTTGGCTAGAGAGCAGTTCTTC.

The V call is TRBV7-8, the J call TRBJ2-6; 9 nucleotides match TRBD1. CDR1 SGHVS and CDR2 FQNEAQ come from the germline V gene. The length of the CDR3 is 18 residues. Unmatched junction bases numbered 12, after V lost 5 bases and J lost 4 bases. The CDR3 DNA sequence: TGTGCCAGCAGCCCCAGGACAGGGGAGGAGTCCGGGGCCAACGTCCTGACTTTC. This encodes CASSPRTGEESGANVLTF.

The gene calls are TRBV7-2 and TRBJ2-4; D remains unclear. Germline CDR1 is SGHTA and CDR2 is FQGNSA. CDR3 size: 12 residues. The V gene lost 2 bases and the J gene lost 8 bases, with 7 bases spanning the gap. CDR3 protein: CASSLTTHIQYF. The CDR3 nucleotides are TGTGCCAGCAGCTTAACTACTCACATTCAGTACTTC.

The table lists this clonotype with many counts. This chain joins TRBV5-1 and TRBJ1-1; D might be TRBD1 (5 bases). CDR1 is SGHRS, CDR2 YFSETQ, per germline. CDR3 length: 14 amino acids. Trimming took 4 bases from V and 3 from J, leaving 13 bases between them. The CDR3 DNA follows: TGCGCCAGCAGCGGGGCAGGGTCGGACACTGAAGCTTTCTTT. As protein: CASSGAGSDTEAFF. The variable domain in full, completed from reference TRBV5-1 and TRBJ1-1, reads KAGVTQTPRYLIKTRGQQVTLSCSPISGHRSVSWYQQTPGQGLQFLFEYFSETQRNKGNFPGRFSGRQFSNSRSEMNVSTLELGDSALYLCASSGAGSDTEAFFGQGTRLTVV.

This clonotype appeared a few times. This chain uses TRBV6-2 or TRBV6-3 with TRBJ2-4; D remains ambiguous. The CDR3 spans 14 residues. CDR1 and CDR2 (germline): MNHEY, SVGEGT. V lost 8 bases to trimming and J lost 3 bases, with 14 bases between them. As DNA, the CDR3 is TGTGCCAGCGCAGCTATGTTGAACAAAAACATTCAGTACTTC. The encoded protein is CASAAMLNKNIQYF.

The chain is built from TRBV4-3 and TRBJ2-7; D may be TRBD1 or TRBD2 (6 bases each). The CDR3 length is 19 residues. Trimming stripped 4 bases from V and 2 bases from J, with 27 bases between. CDR1 LGHNA and CDR2 YSLEER come from the germline V gene. CDR3: CASSLIWDSSGASTYEQYF. In nucleotides, the CDR3 is TGCGCCAGCAGCCTCATTTGGGATAGTTCGGGGGCATCCACCTACGAGCAGTACTTC.

This clonotype has more than one count but fewer than ten. The DNA of the CDR3 is TGTGCCAGCCAAAGGGCTTCCTACGAGCAGTACTTC. Amino acid sequence: CASQRASYEQYF. This rearrangement joins TRBV2 to TRBJ2-7; no definite D call. Trimming took off 8 bases at V and 1 base at J, with 9 bases between the two ends. The CDR3 is made up of 12 amino acids. Germline CDR1 SNHLY, CDR2 FYNNEI.

In this sample, this clonotype turned up a few times. V and J are TRBV27 and TRBJ2-7; TRBD1 aligns across 8 bases. With 5 bases clipped from V and 6 bases from J, the junction kept 9 bases outside the gene matches. The germline CDR1 and CDR2 sequences are MNHEY and SMNVEV (reference sequence). The CDR3 is 14 amino acids. CDR3 in DNA: TGTGCCAGCAGTACCGGGACAGGAGGGCGCGAGCAGTACTTC. Residues: CASSTGTGGREQYF.

This clonotype was seen more than once but under ten times. The chain couples TRBV5-1 to TRBJ2-2, with 8 positions matching TRBD1. CDR3 length equals 15 residues. Trimming removed 5 bases from V and 0 bases from J; junction bases left unmatched: 3. Per the germline V gene, CDR1 is SGHRS and CDR2 is YFSETQ. CDR3: CASRKQGANTGELFF. The CDR3 DNA reads TGCGCCAGCAGGAAACAGGGGGCGAACACCGGGGAGCTGTTTTTT.

This clonotype has just a few counts. CDR3 nucleotide sequence: TGCGCCAGCAGTCGCGCACGGCGGGACAGGGGGATTCGGGACTCCGCTCTCTACAATGAGCAGTTCTTC. Residues: CASSRARRDRGIRDSALYNEQFF. The chain is built from TRBV23-1 and TRBJ2-1; 11 nucleotides agree with TRBD1. TRBV23-1 is annotated as an ORF whose role is uncertain. V was clipped by 4 bases and J by 3 bases; unmatched bases: 26. The CDR3 length is 23 residues.